What follows describes a single TCR beta chain. As yet, its antigen is unknown. Other DNA sequences from this sample encode an identical CDR3 as well. Trimming pared 8 bases from V and 0 bases from J, leaving 4 bases between. The CDR3 contains 11 residues. The germline V gene encodes CDR1 MNHEY and CDR2 SVGAGI. The data originate from a study of T cell responses to AZD1222 COVID-19 vaccine. TCRdb's table, derived via immunoSEQ multiplex PCR, lists solely in-frame clones and lacks some. The data contain 80,000 to 95,000 clones, just under 90% of them seen just once; the ten biggest clones take up over 5.5%. Whole-study results and caveats: Increases in Spike-specific TCR breadth and depth were seen after two AZD1222 doses.

The clonotype originates from an adult in good health. V is TRBV6-5 and J is TRBJ1-1; D not certain. The material sequenced was peripheral blood, taken on day 0 of AZD1222 vaccination. CDR3 nucleotides: TGTGCCAGCGGCTTGAACACTGAAGCTTTCTTT. Amino acids: CASGLNTEAFF.